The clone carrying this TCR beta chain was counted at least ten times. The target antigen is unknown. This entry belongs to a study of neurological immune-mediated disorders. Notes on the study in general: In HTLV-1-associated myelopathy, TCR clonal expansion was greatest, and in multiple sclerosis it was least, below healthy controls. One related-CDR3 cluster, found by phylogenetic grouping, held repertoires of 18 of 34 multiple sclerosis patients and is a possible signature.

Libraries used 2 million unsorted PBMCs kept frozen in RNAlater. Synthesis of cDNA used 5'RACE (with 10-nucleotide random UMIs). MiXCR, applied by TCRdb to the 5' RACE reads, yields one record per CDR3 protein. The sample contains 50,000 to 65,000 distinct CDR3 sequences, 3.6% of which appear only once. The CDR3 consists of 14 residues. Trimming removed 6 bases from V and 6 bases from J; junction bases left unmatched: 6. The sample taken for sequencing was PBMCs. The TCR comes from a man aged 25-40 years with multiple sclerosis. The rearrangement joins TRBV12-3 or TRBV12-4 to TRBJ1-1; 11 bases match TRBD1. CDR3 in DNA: TGTGCCAGCAGCCCAGGACAGGGGGCTGCTGAAGCTTTCTTT. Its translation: CASSPGQGAAEAFF.